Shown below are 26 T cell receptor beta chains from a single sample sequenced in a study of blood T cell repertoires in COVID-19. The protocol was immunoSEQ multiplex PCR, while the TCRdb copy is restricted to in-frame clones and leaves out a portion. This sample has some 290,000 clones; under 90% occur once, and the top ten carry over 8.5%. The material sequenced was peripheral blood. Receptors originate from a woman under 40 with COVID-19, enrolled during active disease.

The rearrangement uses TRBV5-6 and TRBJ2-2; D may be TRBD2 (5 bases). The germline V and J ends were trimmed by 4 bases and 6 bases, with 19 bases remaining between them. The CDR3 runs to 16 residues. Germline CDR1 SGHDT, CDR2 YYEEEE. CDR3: CASSAYEGWVPGELFF. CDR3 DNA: TGTGCCAGCAGCGCATACGAGGGTTGGGTGCCCGGGGAGCTGTTTTTT.

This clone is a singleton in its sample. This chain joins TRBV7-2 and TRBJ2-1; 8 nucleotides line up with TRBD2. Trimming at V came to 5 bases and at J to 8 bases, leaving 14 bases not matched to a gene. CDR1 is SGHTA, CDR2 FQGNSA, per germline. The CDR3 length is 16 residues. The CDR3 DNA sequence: TGTGCCAGCAGCATTCACCCGGGACTAGGTTCCTATGAGCAGTTCTTC. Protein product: CASSIHPGLGSYEQFF. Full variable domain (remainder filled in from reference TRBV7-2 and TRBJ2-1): GAGVSQSPSNKVTEKGKDVELRCDPISGHTALYWYRQSLGQGLEFLIYFQGNSAPDKSGLPSDRFSAERTGGSVSTLTIQRTQQEDSAVYLCASSIHPGLGSYEQFFGPGTRLTVL.

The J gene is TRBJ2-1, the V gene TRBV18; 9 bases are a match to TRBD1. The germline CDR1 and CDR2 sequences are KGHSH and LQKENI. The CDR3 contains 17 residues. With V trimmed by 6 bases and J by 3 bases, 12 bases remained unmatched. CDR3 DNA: TGTGCCAGCTCTCGGACCGGGACAGGGTTTGGCTACAATGAGCAGTTCTTC. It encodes CASSRTGTGFGYNEQFF.

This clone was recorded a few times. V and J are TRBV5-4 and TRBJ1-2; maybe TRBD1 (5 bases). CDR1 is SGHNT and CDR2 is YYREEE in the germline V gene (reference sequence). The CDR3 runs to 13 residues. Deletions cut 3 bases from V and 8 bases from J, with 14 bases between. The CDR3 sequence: CASSSRTIRGYTF. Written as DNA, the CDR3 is TGTGCCAGCAGCTCTAGGACAATCCGGGGCTACACCTTC.

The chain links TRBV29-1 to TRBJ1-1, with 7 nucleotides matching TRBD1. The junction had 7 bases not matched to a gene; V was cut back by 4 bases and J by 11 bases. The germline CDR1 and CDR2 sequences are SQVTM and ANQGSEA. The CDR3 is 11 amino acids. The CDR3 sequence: CSVARTGAAFF. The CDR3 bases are TGCAGCGTTGCCCGGACAGGAGCTGCTTTCTTT.

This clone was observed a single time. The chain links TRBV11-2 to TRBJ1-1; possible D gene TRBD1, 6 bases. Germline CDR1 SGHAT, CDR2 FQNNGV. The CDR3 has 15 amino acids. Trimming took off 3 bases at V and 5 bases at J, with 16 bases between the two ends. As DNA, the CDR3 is TGTGCCAGCAGCTTTCAGAGGGGGGGGATGACTGAAGCTTTCTTT. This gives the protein CASSFQRGGMTEAFF.

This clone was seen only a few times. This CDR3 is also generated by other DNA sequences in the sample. CDR3 coding DNA: TGTGCCAGCAGCTTAGCGGGACAGGGGGGCTATGGCTACACCTTC. Translating gives CASSLAGQGGYGYTF. V is TRBV7-9 and J is TRBJ1-2; 11 bases match TRBD1. The CDR3 contains 15 residues. V was clipped by 0 bases and J by 4 bases; unmatched bases: 1. Germline CDR1 SEHNR, CDR2 FQNEAQ (reference sequence).

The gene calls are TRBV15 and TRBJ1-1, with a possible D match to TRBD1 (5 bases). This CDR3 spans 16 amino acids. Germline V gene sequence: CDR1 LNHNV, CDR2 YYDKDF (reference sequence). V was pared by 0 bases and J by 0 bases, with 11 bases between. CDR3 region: CATSRDYQDMNTEAFF. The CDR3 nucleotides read TGTGCCACCAGCAGAGATTACCAGGACATGAACACTGAAGCTTTCTTT.

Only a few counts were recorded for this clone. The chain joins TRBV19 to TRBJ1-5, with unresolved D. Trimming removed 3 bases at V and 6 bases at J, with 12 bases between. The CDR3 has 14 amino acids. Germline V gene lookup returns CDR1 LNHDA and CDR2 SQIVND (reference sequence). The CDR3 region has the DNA TGTGCCAGTAGTATGCTGTCGTCTAGTCAGCCCCAGCATTTT. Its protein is CASSMLSSSQPQHF.

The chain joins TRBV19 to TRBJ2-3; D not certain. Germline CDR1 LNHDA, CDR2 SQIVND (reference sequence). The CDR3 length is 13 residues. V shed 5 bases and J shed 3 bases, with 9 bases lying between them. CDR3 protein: CASSSVHTDTQYF. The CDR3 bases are TGTGCCAGTAGTTCAGTGCATACAGATACGCAGTATTTT.

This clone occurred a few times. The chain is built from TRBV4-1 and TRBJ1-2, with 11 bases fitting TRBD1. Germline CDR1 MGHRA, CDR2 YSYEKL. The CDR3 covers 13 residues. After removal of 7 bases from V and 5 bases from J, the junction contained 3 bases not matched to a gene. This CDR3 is CASTGQGAYGYTF. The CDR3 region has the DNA TGCGCCAGCACCGGACAGGGGGCATATGGCTACACCTTC.

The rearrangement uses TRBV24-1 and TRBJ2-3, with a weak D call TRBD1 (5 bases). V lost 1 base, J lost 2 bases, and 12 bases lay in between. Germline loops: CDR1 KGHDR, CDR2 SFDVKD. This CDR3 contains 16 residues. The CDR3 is CATSDFRGIDTDTQYF. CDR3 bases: TGTGCCACCAGTGATTTTAGGGGTATTGACACAGATACGCAGTATTTT.

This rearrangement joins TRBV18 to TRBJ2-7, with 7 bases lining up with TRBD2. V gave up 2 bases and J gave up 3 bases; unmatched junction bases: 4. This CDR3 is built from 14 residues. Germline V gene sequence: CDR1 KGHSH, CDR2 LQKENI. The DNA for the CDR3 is TGTGCCAGCTCACCAGCTAGCGGTAGCTACGAGCAGTACTTC. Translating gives CASSPASGSYEQYF. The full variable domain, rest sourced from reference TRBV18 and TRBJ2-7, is NAGVMQNPRHLVRRRGQEARLRCSPMKGHSHVYWYRQLPEEGLKFMVYLQKENIIDESGMPKERFSAEFPKEGPSILRIQQVVRGDSAAYFCASSPASGSYEQYFGPGTRLTVT.

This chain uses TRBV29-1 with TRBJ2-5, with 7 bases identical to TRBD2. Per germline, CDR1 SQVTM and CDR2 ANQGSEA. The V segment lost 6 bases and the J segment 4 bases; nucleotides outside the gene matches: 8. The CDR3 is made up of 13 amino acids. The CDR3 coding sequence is TGCAGCGTCGATGGGAGGGGCCGAGAGACCCAGTACTTC. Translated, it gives CSVDGRGRETQYF.

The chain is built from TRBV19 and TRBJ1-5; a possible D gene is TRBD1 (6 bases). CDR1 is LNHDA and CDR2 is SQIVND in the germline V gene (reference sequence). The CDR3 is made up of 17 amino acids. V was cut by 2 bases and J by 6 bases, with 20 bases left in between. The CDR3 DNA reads TGTGCCAGTAGTATACCCCCGGTCGGGGGGCACGGTCAGCCCCAGCATTTT. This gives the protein CASSIPPVGGHGQPQHF. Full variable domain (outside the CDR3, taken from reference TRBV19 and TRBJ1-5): DGGITQSPKYLFRKEGQNVTLSCEQNLNHDAMYWYRQDPGQGLRLIYYSQIVNDFQKGDIAEGYSVSREKKESFPLTVTSAQKNPTAFYLCASSIPPVGGHGQPQHFGDGTRLSIL.

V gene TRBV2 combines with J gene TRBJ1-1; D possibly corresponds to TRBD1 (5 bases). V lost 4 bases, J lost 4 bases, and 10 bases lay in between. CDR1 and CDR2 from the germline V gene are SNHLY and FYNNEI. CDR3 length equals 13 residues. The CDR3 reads CASSVRGVTEAFF. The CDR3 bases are TGTGCCAGCAGTGTTCGGGGGGTCACTGAAGCTTTCTTT.

In nucleotides, the CDR3 is TGTGCCAGCAGGACACAGGGGGCGGCTGAAGCTTTCTTT. Its protein is CASRTQGAAEAFF. This sequence joins TRBV6-5 and TRBJ1-1; 9 bases line up with TRBD1. Looked up from germline, CDR1 is MNHEY and CDR2 is SVGAGI. The V segment lost 6 bases and the J segment 6 bases; nucleotides outside the gene matches: 5. The length of the CDR3 is 13 residues.

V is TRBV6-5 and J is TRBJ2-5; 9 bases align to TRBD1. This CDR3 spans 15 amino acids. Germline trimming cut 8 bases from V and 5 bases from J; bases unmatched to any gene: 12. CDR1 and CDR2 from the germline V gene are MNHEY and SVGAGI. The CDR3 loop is CASGAWTGDVETQYF. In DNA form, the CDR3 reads TGTGCCAGCGGCGCGTGGACAGGGGATGTTGAGACCCAGTACTTC.

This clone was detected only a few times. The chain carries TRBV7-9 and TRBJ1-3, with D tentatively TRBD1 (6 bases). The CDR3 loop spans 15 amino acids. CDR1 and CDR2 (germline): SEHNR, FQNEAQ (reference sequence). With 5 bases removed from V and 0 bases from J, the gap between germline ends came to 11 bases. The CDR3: CASSHRDSSGNTIYF. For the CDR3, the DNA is TGTGCCAGCAGCCACAGGGATTCCTCTGGAAACACCATATATTTT.

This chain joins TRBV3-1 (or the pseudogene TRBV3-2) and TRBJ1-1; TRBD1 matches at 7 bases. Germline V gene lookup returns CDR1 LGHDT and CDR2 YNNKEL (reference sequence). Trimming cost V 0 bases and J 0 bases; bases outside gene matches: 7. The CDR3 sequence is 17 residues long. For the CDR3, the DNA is TGTGCCAGCAGCCAAGATCGCCAGGGGGAGCTGAACACTGAAGCTTTCTTT. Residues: CASSQDRQGELNTEAFF.

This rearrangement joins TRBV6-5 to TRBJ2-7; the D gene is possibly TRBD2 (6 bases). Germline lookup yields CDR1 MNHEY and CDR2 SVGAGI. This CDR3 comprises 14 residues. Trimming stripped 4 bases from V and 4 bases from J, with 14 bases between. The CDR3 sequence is CASSLGGIGYEQYF. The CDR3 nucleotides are TGTGCCAGCAGTTTGGGGGGTATCGGGTACGAGCAGTACTTC.

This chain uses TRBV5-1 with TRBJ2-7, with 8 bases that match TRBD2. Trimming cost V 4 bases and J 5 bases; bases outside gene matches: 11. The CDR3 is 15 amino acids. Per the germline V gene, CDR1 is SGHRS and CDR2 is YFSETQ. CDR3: CASSPGRGGRDEQYF. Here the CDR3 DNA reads TGCGCCAGCAGCCCGGGACGGGGGGGCCGGGACGAGCAGTACTTC.

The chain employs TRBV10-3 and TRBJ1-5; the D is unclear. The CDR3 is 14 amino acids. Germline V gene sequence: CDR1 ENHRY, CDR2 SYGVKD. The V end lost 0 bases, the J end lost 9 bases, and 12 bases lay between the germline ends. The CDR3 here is CAISESYRGAPQHF. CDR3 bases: TGTGCCATCAGTGAGTCGTATCGGGGAGCGCCCCAGCATTTT.

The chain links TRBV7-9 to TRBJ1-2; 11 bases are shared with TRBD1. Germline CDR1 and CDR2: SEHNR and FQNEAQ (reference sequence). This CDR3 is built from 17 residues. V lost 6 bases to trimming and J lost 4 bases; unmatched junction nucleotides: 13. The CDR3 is CASRSGTGGVVGYGYTF. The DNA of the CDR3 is TGTGCCAGCAGGTCCGGGACAGGGGGGGTTGTGGGCTATGGCTACACCTTC.

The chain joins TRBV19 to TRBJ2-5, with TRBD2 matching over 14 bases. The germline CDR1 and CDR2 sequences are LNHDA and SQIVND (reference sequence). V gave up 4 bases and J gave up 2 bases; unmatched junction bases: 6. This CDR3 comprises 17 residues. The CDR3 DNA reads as TGTGCCAGTAGTACCCGACTAGCGGGGGGGATACAAGAGACCCAGTACTTC. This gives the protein CASSTRLAGGIQETQYF.

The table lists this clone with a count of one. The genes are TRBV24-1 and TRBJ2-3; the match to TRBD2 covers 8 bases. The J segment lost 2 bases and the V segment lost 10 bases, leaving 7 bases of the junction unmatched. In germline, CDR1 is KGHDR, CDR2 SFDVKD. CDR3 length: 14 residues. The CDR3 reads CATAGRGVTDTQYF. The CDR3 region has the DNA TGTGCCACAGCAGGGCGGGGGGTCACAGATACGCAGTATTTT.